The 26 T cell receptor beta chains below were found in one sample sequenced in a study of T cells expressing NK-cell markers. For each CDR3 protein, TCRdb gives one entry from its re-call of the 5' RACE reads, without DNA. This table lists 30,000 or so distinct CDR3 sequences. The specimen was blood T cells: a sorted CD56 or NKG2C T cell subset, CD4+ or CD8+ T cells, or bulk PBMC T cells (not recorded which). The source of these receptors is a woman aged 18-70 years in good health.

The CDR3 loop is CASSPSRNTGELFF. The chain links TRBV5-6 to TRBJ2-2. Looked up from germline, CDR1 is SGHDT and CDR2 is YYEEEE. The length of the CDR3 is 14 residues.

This chain uses TRBV12-3 or TRBV12-4 with TRBJ2-3; with no DNA, the TCRdb D assignment of TRBD1 cannot be verified. The length of the CDR3 is 15 residues. CDR3 sequence: CASSAGLPPFDTQYF.

J is TRBJ1-1 and V is TRBV4-1; TCRdb reports TRBD1, a call that lacks DNA to check it against. The CDR3 runs 14 residues. Germline V CDR1 and CDR2: MGHRA, YSYEKL. CDR3 protein: CASSQHLPGTEAFF.

V is TRBV7-9 and J is TRBJ2-3. Per germline, CDR1 SEHNR and CDR2 FQNEAQ (reference sequence). The CDR3 sequence is 14 residues long. The CDR3 protein is CASSPGVGTDTQYF.

This chain connects TRBV27 to TRBJ2-3. The CDR3 totals 15 residues. The germline V gene has CDR1 MNHEY and CDR2 SMNVEV (reference sequence). The CDR3 spells CASSLSRRGTDTQYF.

The CDR3 protein is CASSQAGTDYMNTEAFF. The gene calls are TRBV4-1 and TRBJ1-1; the D gene TCRdb calls, TRBD1, cannot be checked with no DNA. The CDR3 totals 17 residues. Per germline, CDR1 MGHRA and CDR2 YSYEKL.

The chain has TRBV29-1 and TRBJ2-1; checking the TCRdb D call of TRBD1 is not possible without DNA. The CDR3 is made up of 12 amino acids. In germline, CDR1 is SQVTM, CDR2 ANQGSEA. The CDR3 spells CSVEGTGVEQFF.

The chain employs TRBV2 and TRBJ1-5; with no DNA, the TCRdb D assignment of TRBD1 cannot be verified. This CDR3 is built from 14 residues. Germline CDR1 and CDR2: SNHLY and FYNNEI. CDR3 protein: CASSEGTGNQPQHF.

Here the CDR3 reads CASSLGAGARSEQFF. This sequence joins TRBV5-1 and TRBJ2-1; the TCRdb D gene call, TRBD1, has no DNA to confirm it. Looked up from germline, CDR1 is SGHRS and CDR2 is YFSETQ. The length of the CDR3 is 15 residues.

V usage is TRBV27 and J usage is TRBJ2-3; TCRdb names TRBD1, which stays unverified in the absence of DNA. Germline V lookup: CDR1 MNHEY, CDR2 SMNVEV (reference sequence). There are 15 residues in the CDR3. CDR3 in amino acids: CASSLSGGSTDTQYF.

The rearrangement joins TRBV30 to TRBJ2-1; no DNA is available, so the TRBD2 call from TCRdb remains unchecked. Per the germline V gene, CDR1 is GTSNPN and CDR2 is SVGIG (reference sequence). This CDR3 is built from 13 residues. The CDR3 spells CAWSDSGYNEQFF.

The CDR3: CASSQDPGTEAFF. V is TRBV4-1 and J is TRBJ1-1; the TRBD1 assignment by TCRdb is unverifiable without DNA. Per germline, CDR1 MGHRA and CDR2 YSYEKL. This CDR3 comprises 13 residues.

The J gene is TRBJ2-7, the V gene TRBV5-1; the TCRdb D gene call, TRBD2, has no DNA to confirm it. This CDR3 has 18 residues. The V gene's germline CDR1 is SGHRS and CDR2 YFSETQ. The CDR3 region is CASSRRGQGTSGQDEQYF.

This chain uses TRBV4-1 with TRBJ2-7. Germline CDR1 is MGHRA and CDR2 is YSYEKL. The CDR3 totals 12 residues. The CDR3 here is CASMGATYEQYF.

The chain employs TRBV3-1 and TRBJ2-7; TCRdb lists TRBD2, though no DNA is available to test this call. Germline CDR1 is LGHDT and CDR2 is YNNKEL (reference sequence). The CDR3 has 13 amino acids. The CDR3 sequence: CASSPPNWDEQYF.

The chain links TRBV13 to TRBJ2-1; TCRdb reports TRBD1, a call that lacks DNA to check it against. CDR1 is PRHDT, CDR2 FYEKMQ, per germline (reference sequence). The CDR3 has 15 residues. The CDR3 here is CASSLWRGGSNEQFF.

The chain carries TRBV7-2 and TRBJ1-1; the D call from TCRdb, TRBD1, cannot be confirmed without DNA. Germline CDR1 and CDR2: SGHTA and FQGNSA. The CDR3 sequence is 15 residues long. CDR3 region: CASSLADPLGTEAFF. Variable domain in full (rest from reference TRBV7-2 and TRBJ1-1): GAGVSQSPSNKVTEKGKDVELRCDPISGHTALYWYRQSLGQGLEFLIYFQGNSAPDKSGLPSDRFSAERTGGSVSTLTIQRTQQEDSAVYLCASSLADPLGTEAFFGQGTRLTVV.

The V gene is TRBV15, the J gene TRBJ2-7; TCRdb designates TRBD1, a call that cannot be tested without DNA. This CDR3 contains 15 residues. Per germline, CDR1 LNHNV and CDR2 YYDKDF (reference sequence). The CDR3 loop is CATSRGDREFYEQYF.

This sequence joins TRBV12-3 or TRBV12-4 and TRBJ1-2; TCRdb's assignment of TRBD1 cannot be checked, as there is no DNA. The CDR3 loop spans 13 amino acids. CDR3 residues: CASSLVQGIGYTF.

The chain combines TRBV29-1 with TRBJ2-5; TCRdb's D gene call, TRBD2, goes unchecked for lack of DNA. The CDR3 sequence is 15 residues long. Germline V gene sequence: CDR1 SQVTM, CDR2 ANQGSEA. The CDR3 reads CSAYGLAGYQETQYF.

This chain joins TRBV5-6 and TRBJ2-3. This CDR3 is built from 11 residues. In germline, CDR1 is SGHDT, CDR2 YYEEEE. CDR3 residues: CASSLTDTQYF.

This chain links TRBV5-1 with TRBJ2-7; TCRdb's assignment of TRBD1 cannot be checked, as there is no DNA. The CDR3 sequence is 16 residues long. Germline V lookup: CDR1 SGHRS, CDR2 YFSETQ. The CDR3 here is CASSSVGQSSSYEQYF. The complete variable domain, with remaining parts taken from reference TRBV5-1 and TRBJ2-7, reads KAGVTQTPRYLIKTRGQQVTLSCSPISGHRSVSWYQQTPGQGLQFLFEYFSETQRNKGNFPGRFSGRQFSNSRSEMNVSTLELGDSALYLCASSSVGQSSSYEQYFGPGTRLTVT.

J is TRBJ1-2 and V is TRBV20-1; TCRdb outputs TRBD1, but without DNA this stays unchecked. CDR3 length: 15 residues. CDR1 and CDR2 (germline): DFQATT, SNEGSKA (reference sequence). CDR3 sequence reads: CSARDVGAFDYGYTF.

The chain uses TRBV27 and TRBJ2-1; TCRdb's D call of TRBD2 is untestable without DNA. The CDR3 sequence is 14 residues long. CDR1 and CDR2 (germline): MNHEY, SMNVEV (reference sequence). CDR3 amino acids: CASSIGLAGNEQFF.

The rearrangement links TRBV10-3 to TRBJ2-1; the D call of TRBD2 rests on TCRdb alone, since no DNA is present to check it. CDR1 is ENHRY, CDR2 SYGVKD, per germline. The CDR3 spans 16 residues. CDR3 sequence: CAISESQSGSRNEQFF.

The chain couples TRBV27 to TRBJ1-1; the D gene TCRdb calls, TRBD1, cannot be checked with no DNA. This CDR3 has 15 amino acids. The germline V gene encodes CDR1 MNHEY and CDR2 SMNVEV (reference sequence). The CDR3 loop reads CASTPSGGGNTEAFF.